Included here is one T cell receptor (beta chain) sequence, with context. TCRdb used MiXCR to reprocess the RT-PCR reads, holding one entry per CDR3 protein. The table has about 700,000 distinct CDR3 sequences, over 12% seen once. This CDR3 region has 13 residues. Trimming stripped 7 bases from V and 3 bases from J, with 15 bases between. Germline-derived CDR1 and CDR2 are SQVTM and ANQGSEA. This chain joins TRBV29-1 and TRBJ1-1; weak D call: TRBD1 (6 bases). The sequence derives from a female donor in good health, serving as a healthy control. Sequencing was carried out using memory CD4+ T cells from blood. The CDR3 bases are TGCAGCGAGAGCGAGGGGGGGGACACTGAAGCTTTCTTT. The encoded protein is CSESEGGDTEAFF.